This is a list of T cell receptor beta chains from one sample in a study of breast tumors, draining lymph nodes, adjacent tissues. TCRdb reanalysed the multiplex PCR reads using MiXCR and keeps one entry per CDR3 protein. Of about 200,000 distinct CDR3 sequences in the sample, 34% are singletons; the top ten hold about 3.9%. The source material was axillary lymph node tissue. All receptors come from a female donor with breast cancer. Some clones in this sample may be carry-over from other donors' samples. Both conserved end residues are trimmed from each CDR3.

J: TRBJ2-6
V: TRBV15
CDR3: ATSRPQAGAGANVLT

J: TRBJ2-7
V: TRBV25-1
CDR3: ASAKSGALAYEQY

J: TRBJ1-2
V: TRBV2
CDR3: ASKGAPNYGYT

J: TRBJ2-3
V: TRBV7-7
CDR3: ASSLGTGDTQY

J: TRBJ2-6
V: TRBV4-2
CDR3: ASSQGQFRASGANVLT

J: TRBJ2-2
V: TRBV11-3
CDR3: ASSFSDGTGELF

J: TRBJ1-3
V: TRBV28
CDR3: ASIKNTIY

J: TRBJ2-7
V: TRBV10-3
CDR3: AISESDTHYEQY

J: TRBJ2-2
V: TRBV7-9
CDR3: ASSLLAGGLAELF

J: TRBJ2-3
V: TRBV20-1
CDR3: SAPRLAGGSTDTQY

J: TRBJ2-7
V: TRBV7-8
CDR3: ASSFHRDRGSEQY

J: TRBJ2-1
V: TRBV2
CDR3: ASSVGGATNEQF

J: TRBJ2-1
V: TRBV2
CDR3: ASTRLAGRNEQF